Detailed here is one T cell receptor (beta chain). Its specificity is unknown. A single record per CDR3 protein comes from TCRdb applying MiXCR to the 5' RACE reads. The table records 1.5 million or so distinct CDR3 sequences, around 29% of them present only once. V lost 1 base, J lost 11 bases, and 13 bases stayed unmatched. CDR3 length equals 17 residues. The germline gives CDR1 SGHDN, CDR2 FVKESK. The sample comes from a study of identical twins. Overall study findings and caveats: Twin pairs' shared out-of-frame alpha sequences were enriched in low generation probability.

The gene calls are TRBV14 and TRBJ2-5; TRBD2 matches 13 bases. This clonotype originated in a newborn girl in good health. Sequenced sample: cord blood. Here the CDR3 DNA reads TGTGCCAGCAGCCAAGCGACTGGACTAGCGGGAGTCGGTGAGCAGTACTTC. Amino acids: CASSQATGLAGVGEQYF.